The clone carrying this TCR beta chain was detected ten times or more. Antigen unknown. TCRdb re-called the RACE reads through MiXCR, storing one row per CDR3 protein. The sample consists of 85,000 to 100,000 distinct CDR3 sequences, approximately 11% of them appearing once. These data come from a study of human T cells and chemical hapten exposure. Study as a whole: Throughout the approximately 24-week study, diphenylcyclopropenone was applied weekly to the patients' scalps. Yields of TCR per sample differed, chiefly owing to small differences in pooled library volume. Study results and limitations: The number of TCRs over 1 in 1000 frequency stayed unchanged after DPC. Expanded TCRs were compared with controls, and the expanded TCRs formed significantly more large CDR3 similarity clusters.

The CDR3 has 15 amino acids. V dropped 6 bases and J dropped 2 bases, with 18 bases sitting between them. Germline CDR1 reads DFQATT; CDR2 reads SNEGSKA (reference sequence). Noted time point: pre-sensitization, week 0. Treatment in this sample: therapeutic diphenylcyclopropenone sensitization with weekly scalp DPC. The clonotype comes from a woman aged 60-75 years with alopecia areata. Some clones in this sample may be carry-over from other donors' samples. The starting material was whole blood, obtained in connection with sensitization to the hapten diphenylcyclopropenone (DPC). The rearrangement links TRBV20-1 to TRBJ2-3; D call uncertain. CDR3 amino acids: CSAPQAAQSTDTQYF. The CDR3 DNA sequence: TGCAGTGCCCCCCAGGCAGCCCAGTCCACAGATACGCAGTATTTT.